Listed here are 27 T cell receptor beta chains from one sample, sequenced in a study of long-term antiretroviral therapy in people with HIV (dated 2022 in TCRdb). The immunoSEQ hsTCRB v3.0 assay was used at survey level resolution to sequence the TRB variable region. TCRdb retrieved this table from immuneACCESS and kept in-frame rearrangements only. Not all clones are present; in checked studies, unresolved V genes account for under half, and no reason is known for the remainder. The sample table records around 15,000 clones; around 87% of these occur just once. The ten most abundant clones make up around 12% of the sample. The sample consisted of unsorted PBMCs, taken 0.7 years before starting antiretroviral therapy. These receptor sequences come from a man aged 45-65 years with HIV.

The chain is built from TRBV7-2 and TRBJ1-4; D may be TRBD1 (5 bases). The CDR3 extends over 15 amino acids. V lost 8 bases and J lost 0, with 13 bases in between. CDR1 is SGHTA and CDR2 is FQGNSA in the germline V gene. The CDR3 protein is CASGARATTNEKLFF. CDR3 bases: TGTGCCAGCGGGGCTAGAGCTACAACTAATGAAAAACTGTTTTTT.

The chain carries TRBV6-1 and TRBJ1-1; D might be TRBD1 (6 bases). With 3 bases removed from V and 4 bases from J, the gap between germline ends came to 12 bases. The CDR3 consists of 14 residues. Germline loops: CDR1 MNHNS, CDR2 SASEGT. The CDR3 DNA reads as TGTGCCAGCAGTGAGTTTCAGGGGCCCACTGAAGCTTTCTTT. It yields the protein CASSEFQGPTEAFF.

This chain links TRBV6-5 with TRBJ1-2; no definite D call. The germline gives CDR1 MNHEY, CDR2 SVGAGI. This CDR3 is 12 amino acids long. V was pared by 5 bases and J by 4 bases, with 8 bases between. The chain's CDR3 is CASSPGSYGYTF. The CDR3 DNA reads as TGTGCCAGCAGTCCGGGCAGCTATGGCTACACCTTC.

CDR3 sequence: CASRLIFSTDTQYF. CDR3 nucleotide sequence: TGTGCCAGCAGGCTAATCTTTAGCACAGATACGCAGTATTTT. J is TRBJ2-3 and V is TRBV6-1, with unresolved D. CDR3 length: 14 amino acids. Germline lookup yields CDR1 MNHNS and CDR2 SASEGT. V lost 6 bases to trimming and J lost 0 bases, with 10 bases between them.

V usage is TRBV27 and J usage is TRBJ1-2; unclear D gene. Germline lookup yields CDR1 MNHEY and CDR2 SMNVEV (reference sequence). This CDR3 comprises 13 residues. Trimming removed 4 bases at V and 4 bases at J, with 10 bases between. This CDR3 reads CASSWSIGYGYTF. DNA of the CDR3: TGTGCCAGCAGTTGGAGCATCGGCTATGGCTACACCTTC.

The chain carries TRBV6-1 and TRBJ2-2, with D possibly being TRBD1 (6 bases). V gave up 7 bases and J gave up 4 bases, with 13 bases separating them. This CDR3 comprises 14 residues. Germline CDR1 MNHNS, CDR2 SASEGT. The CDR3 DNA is TGTGCCAGCATTTCAGGGGCGGGCACCGGGGAGCTGTTTTTT. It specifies CASISGAGTGELFF.

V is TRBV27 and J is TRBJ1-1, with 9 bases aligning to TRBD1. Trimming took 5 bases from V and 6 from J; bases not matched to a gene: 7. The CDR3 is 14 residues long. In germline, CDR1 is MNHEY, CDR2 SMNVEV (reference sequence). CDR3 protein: CASSDRDRASEAFF. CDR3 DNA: TGTGCCAGCAGTGACCGGGACAGGGCATCTGAAGCTTTCTTT.

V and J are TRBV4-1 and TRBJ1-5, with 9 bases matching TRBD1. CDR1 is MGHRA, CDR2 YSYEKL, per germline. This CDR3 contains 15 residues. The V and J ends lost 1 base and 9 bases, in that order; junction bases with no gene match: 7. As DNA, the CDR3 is TGCGCCAGCAGCCAAGTGGACAGGGGATTCGGGCCCCAGCATTTT. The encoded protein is CASSQVDRGFGPQHF.

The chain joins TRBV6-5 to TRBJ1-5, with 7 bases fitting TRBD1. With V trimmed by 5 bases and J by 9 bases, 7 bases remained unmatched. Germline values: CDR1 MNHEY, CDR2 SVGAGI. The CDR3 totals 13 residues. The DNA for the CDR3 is TGTGCCAGCAGTCGGACAGGCCAAACGCCCCAGCATTTT. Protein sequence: CASSRTGQTPQHF.

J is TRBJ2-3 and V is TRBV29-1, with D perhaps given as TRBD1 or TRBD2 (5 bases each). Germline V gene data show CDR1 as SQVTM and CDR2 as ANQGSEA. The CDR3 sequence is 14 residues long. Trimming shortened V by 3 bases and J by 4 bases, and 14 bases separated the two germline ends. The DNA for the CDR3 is TGCAGCGTTGATACAGGTGACGGGGCAGATACGCAGTATTTT. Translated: CSVDTGDGADTQYF.

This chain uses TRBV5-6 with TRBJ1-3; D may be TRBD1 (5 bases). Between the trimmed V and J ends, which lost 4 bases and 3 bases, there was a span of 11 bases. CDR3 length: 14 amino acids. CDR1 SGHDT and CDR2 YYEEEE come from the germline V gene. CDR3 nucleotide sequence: TGTGCCAGCAGCGACCAGGGAGGTGGAAACACCATATATTTT. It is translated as CASSDQGGGNTIYF.

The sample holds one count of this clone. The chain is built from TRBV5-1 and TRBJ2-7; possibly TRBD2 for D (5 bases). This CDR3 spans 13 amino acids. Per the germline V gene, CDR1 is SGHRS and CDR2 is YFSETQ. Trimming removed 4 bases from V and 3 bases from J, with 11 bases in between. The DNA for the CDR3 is TGCGCCAGCAGCCCTGGACGGGACTACGAGCAGTACTTC. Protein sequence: CASSPGRDYEQYF.

CDR3 nucleotide sequence: TGTGCCAGCAGCTTTAGCGGGGCCTCCTACAATGAGCAGTTCTTC. Translation gives CASSFSGASYNEQFF. This chain connects TRBV11-3 to TRBJ2-1; 8 positions match TRBD2. Germline values: CDR1 SGHNT, CDR2 YENEEA. The V gene end was trimmed by 3 bases and the J gene end by 0 bases; junction bases not matched to a gene: 1. CDR3 size: 15 residues.

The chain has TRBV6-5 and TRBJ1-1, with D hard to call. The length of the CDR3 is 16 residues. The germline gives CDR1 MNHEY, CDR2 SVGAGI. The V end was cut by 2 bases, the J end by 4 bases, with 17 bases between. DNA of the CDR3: TGTGCCAGCAGTTACAGTGTTCCGGGAATGGCCACTGAAGCTTTCTTT. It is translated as CASSYSVPGMATEAFF.

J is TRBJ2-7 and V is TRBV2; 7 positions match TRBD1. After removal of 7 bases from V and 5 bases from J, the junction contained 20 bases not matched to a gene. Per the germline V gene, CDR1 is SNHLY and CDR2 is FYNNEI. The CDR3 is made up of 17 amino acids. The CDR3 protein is CASKKRASIGGMNEQYF. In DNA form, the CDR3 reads TGTGCCAGCAAGAAACGAGCCTCTATAGGGGGCATGAACGAGCAGTACTTC. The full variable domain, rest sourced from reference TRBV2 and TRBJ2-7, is EPEVTQTPSHQVTQMGQEVILRCVPISNHLYFYWYRQILGQKVEFLVSFYNNEISEKSEIFDDQFSVERPDGSNFTLKIRSTKLEDSAMYFCASKKRASIGGMNEQYFGPGTRLTVT.

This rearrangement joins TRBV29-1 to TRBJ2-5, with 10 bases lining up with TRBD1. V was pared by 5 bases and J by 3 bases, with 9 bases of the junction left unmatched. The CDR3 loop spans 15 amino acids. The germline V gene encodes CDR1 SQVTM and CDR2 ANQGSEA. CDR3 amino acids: CSVKQTGTGEETQYF. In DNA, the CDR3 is TGCAGCGTTAAACAGACCGGGACAGGGGAAGAGACCCAGTACTTC.

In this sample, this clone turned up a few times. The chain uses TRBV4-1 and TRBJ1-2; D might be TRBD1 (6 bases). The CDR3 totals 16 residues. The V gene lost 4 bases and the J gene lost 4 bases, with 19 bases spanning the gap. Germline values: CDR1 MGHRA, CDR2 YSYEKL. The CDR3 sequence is CASSPSLRGSSYGYTF. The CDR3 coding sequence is TGCGCCAGCAGCCCCTCGCTCAGGGGCTCTAGCTATGGCTACACCTTC.

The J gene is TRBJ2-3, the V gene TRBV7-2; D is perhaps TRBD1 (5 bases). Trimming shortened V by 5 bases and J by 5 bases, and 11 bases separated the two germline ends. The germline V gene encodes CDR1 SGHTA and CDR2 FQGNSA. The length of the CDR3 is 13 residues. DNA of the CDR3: TGTGCCAGCAGCCCGTGGGGCGGAGATACGCAGTATTTT. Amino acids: CASSPWGGDTQYF.

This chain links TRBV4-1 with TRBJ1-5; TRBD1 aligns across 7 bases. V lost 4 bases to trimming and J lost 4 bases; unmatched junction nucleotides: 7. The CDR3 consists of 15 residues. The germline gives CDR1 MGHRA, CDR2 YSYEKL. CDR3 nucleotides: TGCGCCAGCAGCCGGCAGGGGGATAGTAATCAGCCCCAGCATTTT. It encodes CASSRQGDSNQPQHF.

In DNA, the CDR3 is TGTGCCAGCAGCGTAGACGGGGACAGGGCTTCACCCCTCCACTTT. This gives the protein CASSVDGDRASPLHF. The chain combines TRBV9 with TRBJ1-6, with 9 positions matching TRBD1. Losses at the gene ends were 0 bases for V and 9 bases for J; bases not matched to a gene: 4. The CDR3 has 15 residues. CDR1 and CDR2 (germline): SGDLS, YYNGEE.

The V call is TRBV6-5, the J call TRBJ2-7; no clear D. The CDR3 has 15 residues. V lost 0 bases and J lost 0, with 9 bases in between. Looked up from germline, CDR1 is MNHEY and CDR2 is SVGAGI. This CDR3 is CASSYSLGISYEQYF. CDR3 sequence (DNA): TGTGCCAGCAGTTACTCTCTCGGAATCTCCTACGAGCAGTACTTC.

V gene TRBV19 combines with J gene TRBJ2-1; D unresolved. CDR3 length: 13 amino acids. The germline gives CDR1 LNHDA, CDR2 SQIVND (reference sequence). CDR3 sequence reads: CSSSLSSYNEQFF. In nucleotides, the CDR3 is TGTAGCTCAAGTTTGAGCTCCTACAATGAGCAGTTCTTC.

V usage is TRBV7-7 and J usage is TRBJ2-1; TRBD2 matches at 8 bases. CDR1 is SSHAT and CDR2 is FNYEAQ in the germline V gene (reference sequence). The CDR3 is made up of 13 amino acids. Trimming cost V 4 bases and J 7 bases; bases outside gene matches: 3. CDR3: CASSSGGGNEQFF. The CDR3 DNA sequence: TGTGCCAGCAGCTCCGGGGGGGGTAATGAGCAGTTCTTC.

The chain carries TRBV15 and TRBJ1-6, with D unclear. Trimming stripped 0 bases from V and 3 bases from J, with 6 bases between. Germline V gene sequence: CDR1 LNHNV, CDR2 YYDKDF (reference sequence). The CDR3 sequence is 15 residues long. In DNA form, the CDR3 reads TGTGCCACCAGCAGAGATTACATCTATAATTCACCCCTCCACTTT. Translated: CATSRDYIYNSPLHF. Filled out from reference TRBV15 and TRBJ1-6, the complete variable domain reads DAMVIQNPRYQVTQFGKPVTLSCSQTLNHNVMYWYQQKSSQAPKLLFHYYDKDFNNEADTPDNFQSRRPNTSFCFLDIRSPGLGDTAMYLCATSRDYIYNSPLHFGNGTRLTVT.

The CDR3 DNA follows: TGCGCCAGCAGCGAAGGACTACCGGGGGAGACCCAGTACTTC. This translates into CASSEGLPGETQYF. The rearrangement uses TRBV5-1 and TRBJ2-5; tentatively, D is TRBD2 (6 bases). From germline, CDR1 is SGHRS and CDR2 YFSETQ. With 4 bases removed from V and 5 bases from J, the gap between germline ends came to 15 bases. The CDR3 covers 14 residues.

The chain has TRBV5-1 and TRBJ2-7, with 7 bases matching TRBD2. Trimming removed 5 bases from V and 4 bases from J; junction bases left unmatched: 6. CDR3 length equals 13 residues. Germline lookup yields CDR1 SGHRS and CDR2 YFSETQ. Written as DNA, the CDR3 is TGCGCCAGCAGTATCGTCGGGGGGTACGAGCAGTACTTC. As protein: CASSIVGGYEQYF.

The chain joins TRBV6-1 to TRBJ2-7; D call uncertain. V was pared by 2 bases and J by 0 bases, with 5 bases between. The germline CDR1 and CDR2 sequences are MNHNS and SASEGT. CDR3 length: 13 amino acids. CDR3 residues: CASSEHPSYEQYF. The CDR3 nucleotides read TGTGCCAGCAGTGAACACCCCTCCTACGAGCAGTACTTC.